This TCR beta chain emerged from a study of shared clonotypes between healthy human individuals. Findings and limits, study-wide: The expectation was that sequencing depth would affect clonotype sharing among donors.

Donors were healthy HIV-negative adults without recently reported acute infections or vaccinations. The germline gives CDR1 MGHRA, CDR2 YSYEKL. The CDR3 is made up of 17 amino acids. Trimming pared 0 bases from V and 5 bases from J, leaving 17 bases between. A remark on this clone: Its antigen is undetermined.

The repertoire was sequenced with immunoSEQ multiplex PCR; TCRdb's copy has only in-frame clones and lacks some. The sample contains under 200,000 clones, just under 95% of which appear only once. Sequenced material: naive CD4+ T cells sorted from blood. Subset meaning: CD45RA+ positively selected. The chain links TRBV4-1 to TRBJ2-1, with no clear D. The sequence derives from a woman between 25 and 40 years old in good health. CDR3 sequence reads: CASSQDETRAIHNEQFF. The CDR3 DNA sequence: TGCGCCAGCAGCCAAGATGAGACGCGAGCGATTCACAATGAGCAGTTCTTC.